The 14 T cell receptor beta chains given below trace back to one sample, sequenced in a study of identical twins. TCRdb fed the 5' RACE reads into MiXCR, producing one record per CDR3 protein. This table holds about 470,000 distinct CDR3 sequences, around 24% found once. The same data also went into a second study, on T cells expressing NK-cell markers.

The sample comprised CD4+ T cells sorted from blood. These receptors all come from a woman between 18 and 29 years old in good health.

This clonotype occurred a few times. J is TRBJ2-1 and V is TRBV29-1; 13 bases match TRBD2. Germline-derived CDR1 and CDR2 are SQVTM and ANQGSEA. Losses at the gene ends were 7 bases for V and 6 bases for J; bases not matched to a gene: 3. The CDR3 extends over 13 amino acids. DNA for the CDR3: TGCAGCGGCGGGACTAGCGGGACCAATGAGCAGTTCTTC. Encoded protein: CSGGTSGTNEQFF.

DNA for the CDR3: TGTGCCAGCAGATCTGACAGGATCACAGATACGCAGTATTTT. Encoded protein: CASRSDRITDTQYF. The chain joins TRBV12-3 or TRBV12-4 to TRBJ2-3; weak D call: TRBD1 (6 bases). This CDR3 has 14 residues. The germline V and J ends were trimmed by 6 bases and 2 bases, with 12 bases remaining between them.

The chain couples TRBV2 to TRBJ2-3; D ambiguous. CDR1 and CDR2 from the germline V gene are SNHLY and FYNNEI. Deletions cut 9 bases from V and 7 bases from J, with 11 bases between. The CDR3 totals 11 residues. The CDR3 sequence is CASAEWHTQYF. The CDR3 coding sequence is TGTGCCAGTGCCGAGTGGCATACGCAGTATTTT.

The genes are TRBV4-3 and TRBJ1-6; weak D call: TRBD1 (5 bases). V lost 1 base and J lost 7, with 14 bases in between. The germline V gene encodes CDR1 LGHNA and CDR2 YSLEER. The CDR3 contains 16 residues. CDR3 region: CASSQGPRDANSPLHF. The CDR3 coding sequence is TGCGCCAGCAGCCAAGGGCCCCGGGACGCGAATTCACCCCTCCACTTT.

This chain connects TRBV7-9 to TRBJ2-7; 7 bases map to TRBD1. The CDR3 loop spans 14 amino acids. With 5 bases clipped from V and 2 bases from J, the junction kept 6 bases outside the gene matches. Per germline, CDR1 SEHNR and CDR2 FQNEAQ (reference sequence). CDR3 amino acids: CASSPDRAPYEQYF. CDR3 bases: TGTGCCAGCAGCCCCGACAGGGCTCCCTACGAGCAGTACTTC.

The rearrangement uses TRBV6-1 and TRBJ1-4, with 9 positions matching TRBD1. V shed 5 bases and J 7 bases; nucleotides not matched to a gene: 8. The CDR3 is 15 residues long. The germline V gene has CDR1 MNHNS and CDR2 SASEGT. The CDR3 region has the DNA TGTGCCAGCAGTACAACCCGGGACAGGGTTGAAAAACTGTTTTTT. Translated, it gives CASSTTRDRVEKLFF.

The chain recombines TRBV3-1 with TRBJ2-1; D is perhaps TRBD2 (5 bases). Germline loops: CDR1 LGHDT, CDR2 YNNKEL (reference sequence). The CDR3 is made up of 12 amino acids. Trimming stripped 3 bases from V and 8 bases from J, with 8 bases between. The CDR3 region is CASSHLGDEQFF. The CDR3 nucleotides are TGTGCCAGCAGCCACCTCGGGGATGAGCAGTTCTTC.

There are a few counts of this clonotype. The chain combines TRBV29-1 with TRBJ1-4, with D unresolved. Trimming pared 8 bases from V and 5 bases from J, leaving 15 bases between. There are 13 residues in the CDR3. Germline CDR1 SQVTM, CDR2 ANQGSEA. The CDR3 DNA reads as TGCAGCATAGGACTCCTCTCAAATGAAAAACTGTTTTTT. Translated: CSIGLLSNEKLFF.

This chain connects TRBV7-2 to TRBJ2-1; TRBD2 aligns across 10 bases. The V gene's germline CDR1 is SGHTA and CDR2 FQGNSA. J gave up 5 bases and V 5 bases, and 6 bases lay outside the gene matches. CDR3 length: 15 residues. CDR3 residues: CASSMKREGDNEQFF. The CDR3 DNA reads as TGTGCCAGCAGCATGAAGCGGGAGGGGGACAATGAGCAGTTCTTC.

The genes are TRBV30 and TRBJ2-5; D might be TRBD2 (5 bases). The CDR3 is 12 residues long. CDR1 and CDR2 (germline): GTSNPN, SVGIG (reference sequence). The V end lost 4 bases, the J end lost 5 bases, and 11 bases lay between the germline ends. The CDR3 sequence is CAWKAAGETQYF. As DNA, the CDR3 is TGTGCCTGGAAAGCGGCGGGTGAGACCCAGTACTTC. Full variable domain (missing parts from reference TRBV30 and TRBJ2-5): SQTIHQWPATLVQPVGSPLSLECTVEGTSNPNLYWYRQAAGRGLQLLFYSVGIGQISSEVPQNLSASRPQDRQFILSSKKLLLSDSGFYLCAWKAAGETQYFGPGTRLLVL.

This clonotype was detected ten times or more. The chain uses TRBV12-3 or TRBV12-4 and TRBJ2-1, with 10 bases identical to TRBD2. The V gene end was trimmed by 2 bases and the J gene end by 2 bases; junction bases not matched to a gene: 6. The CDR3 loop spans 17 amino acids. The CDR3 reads CASSLSSLAGAYNEQFF. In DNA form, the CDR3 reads TGTGCCAGCAGTTTAAGTAGCCTAGCGGGAGCCTACAATGAGCAGTTCTTC.

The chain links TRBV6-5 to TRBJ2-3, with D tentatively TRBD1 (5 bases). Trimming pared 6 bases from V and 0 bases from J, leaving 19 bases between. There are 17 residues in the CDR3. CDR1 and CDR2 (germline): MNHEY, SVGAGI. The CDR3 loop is CASSHARELRSTDTQYF. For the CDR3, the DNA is TGTGCCAGCAGCCACGCCAGGGAACTGAGGAGCACAGATACGCAGTATTTT.

CDR3: CASSYENLRGETQYF. The CDR3 DNA reads as TGTGCCAGCAGTTACGAAAACCTAAGGGGAGAGACCCAGTACTTC. This chain links TRBV6-5 with TRBJ2-5, with D possibly matching TRBD1 (5 bases). Germline V gene data show CDR1 as MNHEY and CDR2 as SVGAGI. The ends were cut back, 2 bases at V and 4 bases at J, with 14 bases in the middle. The CDR3 has 15 amino acids.

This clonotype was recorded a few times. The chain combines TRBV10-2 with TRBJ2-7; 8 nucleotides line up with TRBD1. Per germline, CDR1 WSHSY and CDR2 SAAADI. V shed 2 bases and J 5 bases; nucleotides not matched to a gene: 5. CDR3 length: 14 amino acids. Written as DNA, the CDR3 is TGCGCCAGCAGTGAGCAGGGGGCTAGTAACGAGCAGTACTTC. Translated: CASSEQGASNEQYF.